Below are 31 T cell receptor beta chains sequenced from a single sample in a study of early T cells in non-severe SARS-CoV-2 infection. TCRdb processed the 5' RACE reads anew with MiXCR; each CDR3 protein has one entry. The sample lists about 16,000 distinct CDR3 sequences, around 5.1% occurring once. The sequencing input was whole blood. The receptors shown here come from an adult who was a healthcare worker with PCR-confirmed SARS-CoV-2 infection or an uninfected control (not recorded which).

At least ten counts were recorded for this clonotype. The chain recombines TRBV7-9 with TRBJ1-5, with D unresolved. This CDR3 has 14 amino acids. Germline CDR1 SEHNR, CDR2 FQNEAQ (reference sequence). Trimming took off 1 base at V and 1 base at J, with 5 bases between the two ends. In nucleotides, the CDR3 is TGTGCCAGCAGCTTAGAATGGAGCAATCAGCCCCAGCATTTT. Its translation: CASSLEWSNQPQHF.

This clonotype was recorded a few times. The chain links TRBV19 to TRBJ2-7; 7 nucleotides match TRBD2. Germline V gene sequence: CDR1 LNHDA, CDR2 SQIVND (reference sequence). J was trimmed by 1 base and V by 1 base; bases with no gene match: 4. CDR3 length: 15 amino acids. CDR3 protein: CASSIAMGGSYEQYF. The CDR3 DNA sequence: TGTGCCAGTAGTATAGCGATGGGGGGGTCCTACGAGCAGTACTTC.

This clonotype was seen many times. The CDR3 region has the DNA TGCGCCAGCAGCTTGTCCCCAGGACTCGCCTACGAGCAGTACTTC. Translated, it gives CASSLSPGLAYEQYF. The chain recombines TRBV5-1 with TRBJ2-7, with D tentatively TRBD2 (5 bases). The V end was cut by 1 base, the J end by 2 bases, with 13 bases between. The V gene's germline CDR1 is SGHRS and CDR2 YFSETQ. The CDR3 spans 15 residues.

This clonotype was recorded at least ten times. The V call is TRBV12-5, the J call TRBJ2-5; possible D gene TRBD2, 5 bases. CDR1 LGHNT and CDR2 FRNRAP come from the germline V gene. This CDR3 spans 15 amino acids. The V and J ends lost 5 bases and 5 bases respectively, with 18 bases between them. CDR3 sequence reads: CASGPPSPREETQYF. DNA of the CDR3: TGTGCTAGTGGTCCCCCTTCCCCTAGGGAGGAGACCCAGTACTTC.

This clonotype has at least ten counts. The chain is built from TRBV7-9 and TRBJ1-1; D is possibly TRBD1 (5 bases). The CDR3 contains 16 residues. CDR1 and CDR2 (germline): SEHNR, FQNEAQ (reference sequence). The V gene lost 2 bases and the J gene lost 1 base, with 14 bases spanning the gap. DNA for the CDR3: TGTGCCAGCAGCTTACCCCTGACGGGGACGAACACTGAAGCTTTCTTT. Translating gives CASSLPLTGTNTEAFF.

This chain links TRBV7-9 with TRBJ2-1, with D possibly matching TRBD2 (5 bases). This CDR3 contains 12 residues. CDR1 is SEHNR, CDR2 FQNEAQ, per germline (reference sequence). The V end lost 5 bases, the J end lost 7 bases, and 9 bases lay between the germline ends. CDR3 sequence reads: CASSQEGNEQFF. Written as DNA, the CDR3 is TGTGCCAGCAGCCAAGAGGGAAATGAGCAGTTCTTC.

The chain has TRBV29-1 and TRBJ2-1, with 9 bases lining up with TRBD2. Germline values: CDR1 SQVTM, CDR2 ANQGSEA. This CDR3 is built from 14 residues. V lost 1 base to trimming and J lost 7 bases; unmatched junction nucleotides: 5. The CDR3 loop is CSVEGGRGRNEQFF. DNA of the CDR3: TGCAGCGTTGAAGGCGGGAGGGGGAGAAATGAGCAGTTCTTC.

This rearrangement joins TRBV7-6 to TRBJ2-6; TRBD1 or TRBD2 may be the D gene (5 bases each). V was trimmed by 1 base and J by 0 bases, leaving 7 bases between them. There are 16 residues in the CDR3. CDR1 and CDR2 (germline): SGHVS, FNYEAQ. This CDR3 is CASSLVGASGANVLTF. In DNA, the CDR3 is TGTGCCAGCAGCTTAGTCGGGGCCTCTGGGGCCAACGTCCTGACTTTC.

The table lists this clonotype with many counts. The V call is TRBV5-6, the J call TRBJ2-1; D may match TRBD1 or TRBD2 (5 bases each). The V gene lost 3 bases and the J gene lost 3 bases, with 19 bases spanning the gap. The V gene's germline CDR1 is SGHDT and CDR2 YYEEEE. This CDR3 is built from 17 residues. The CDR3 DNA reads TGTGCCAGCAGCTCCCCGAGGCTAGGGACGGTCTACAATGAGCAGTTCTTC. As protein: CASSSPRLGTVYNEQFF.

This clonotype was found many times. The V and J genes are TRBV19 and TRBJ2-1; 12 nucleotides line up with TRBD2. Germline assignment: CDR1 LNHDA and CDR2 SQIVND (reference sequence). The CDR3 runs 15 residues. Trimming cost V 6 bases and J 6 bases; bases outside gene matches: 6. CDR3 residues: CASRPTSGSINEQFF. DNA for the CDR3: TGTGCCAGTAGGCCGACTAGCGGGAGTATCAATGAGCAGTTCTTC.

This clonotype was counted a few times. Being one base from a much bigger clone, this may be a read error. The rearrangement uses TRBV20-1 and TRBJ2-1, with a weak D call TRBD1 (7 bases). Germline values: CDR1 DFQATT, CDR2 SNEGSKA (reference sequence). The CDR3 sequence is 16 residues long. The CDR3 region has the DNA TGCAGTGCTAGAGATCTGCCAGGGGGGAATTTATATGAGCAGCTCTTC. Translation: CSARDLPGGNLYEQLF.

This clonotype ranks as medium-sized (0.01 to 0.1%). V usage is TRBV7-9 and J usage is TRBJ2-5, with D unresolved. V was trimmed by 8 bases and J by 4 bases, leaving 5 bases between them. CDR1 and CDR2 (germline): SEHNR, FQNEAQ (reference sequence). The CDR3 sequence is 10 residues long. The CDR3 coding sequence is TGTGCCAGCGGCATAGAGACCCAGTACTTC. It is translated as CASGIETQYF. Using reference TRBV7-9 and TRBJ2-5 for the parts outside the CDR3, the full variable domain is DTGVSQNPRHKITKRGQNVTFRCDPISEHNRLYWYRQTLGQGPEFLTYFQNEAQLEKSRLLSDRFSAERPKGSFSTLEIQRTEQGDSAMYLCASGIETQYFGPGTRLLVL.

The rearrangement uses TRBV21-1 and TRBJ1-1; the DNA was not used to check the table's D call, TRBD1. TRBV21-1 has pseudogene status. This CDR3 spans 15 amino acids. In nucleotides, the CDR3 is TGTGCCAGCAGCCCCGGGACAGGAGCCCGAACTGAAGCTTTCTTT. Amino acid sequence: CASSPGTGARTEAFF.

This clonotype was seen a handful of times. The chain has TRBV15 and TRBJ1-5, with D unclear. The ends were cut back, 3 bases at V and 7 bases at J, with 10 bases in the middle. Germline CDR1 reads LNHNV; CDR2 reads YYDKDF (reference sequence). CDR3 length: 13 residues. CDR3 DNA: TGTGCCACCAGCAGTCCCTTGGGGCAGCCCCAGCATTTT. Translating gives CATSSPLGQPQHF.

This clonotype was detected many times. The rearrangement joins TRBV10-3 to TRBJ2-7; D remains unclear. Deletions cut 1 base from V and 6 bases from J, with 7 bases between. The CDR3 sequence is 12 residues long. Germline CDR1 ENHRY, CDR2 SYGVKD. The CDR3 sequence: CAISEWMVEQYV. In DNA, the CDR3 is TGTGCCATCAGTGAGTGGATGGTCGAGCAGTACGTC.

This clonotype has just a few counts. The genes are TRBV2 and TRBJ2-5; D unresolved. The CDR3 extends over 15 amino acids. CDR1 and CDR2 (germline): SNHLY, FYNNEI. V dropped 5 bases and J dropped 4 bases, with 17 bases sitting between them. In nucleotides, the CDR3 is TGTGCCAGCAGTCAAAGGTCTAATTCGAGAGAGACCCAGTACTTC. This codes for CASSQRSNSRETQYF.

This clonotype has more than one count but fewer than ten. V is TRBV20-1 and J is TRBJ2-2; D may be TRBD2 (5 bases). The CDR3 consists of 14 residues. Germline V gene lookup returns CDR1 DFQATT and CDR2 SNEGSKA (reference sequence). The germline V and J ends were trimmed by 5 bases and 1 base, with 11 bases remaining between them. The chain's CDR3 is CSALSGKNTGELFF. The CDR3, as DNA: TGCAGTGCTTTAAGCGGAAAGAACACCGGGGAGCTGTTTTTT.

At least ten counts were recorded for this clonotype. The chain carries TRBV18 and TRBJ2-5; no reliable D call. Germline V gene sequence: CDR1 KGHSH, CDR2 LQKENI. The CDR3 runs to 14 residues. Trimming removed 4 bases at V and 2 bases at J, with 11 bases between. The CDR3 is CASSLGGVQETQYF. CDR3 nucleotides: TGTGCCAGCTCACTAGGTGGAGTACAAGAGACCCAGTACTTC.

This clonotype has only a few counts. The chain uses TRBV6-2 or TRBV6-3 and TRBJ1-5, with TRBD1 matching 10 bases. The CDR3 is made up of 17 amino acids. The germline gives CDR1 MNHEY, CDR2 SVGEGT. Trimming cost V 5 bases and J 0 bases; bases outside gene matches: 7. This CDR3 is CASSMGTGVVSNQPQHF. CDR3 DNA sequence: TGTGCCAGCAGTATGGGGACAGGGGTTGTTAGCAATCAGCCCCAGCATTTT.

The chain is built from TRBV27 and TRBJ2-2, with TRBD1 matching 9 bases. The CDR3 covers 15 residues. Trimming took 9 bases from V and 4 from J; bases not matched to a gene: 9. Germline V gives CDR1 MNHEY, CDR2 SMNVEV (reference sequence). The CDR3 loop is CASGSGTGLTGELFF. CDR3 sequence (DNA): TGTGCCAGTGGATCCGGGACAGGGCTCACCGGGGAGCTGTTTTTT.

This clonotype was observed at least ten times. The chain recombines TRBV19 with TRBJ1-2; possible D gene TRBD1, 6 bases. The V end was cut by 3 bases, the J end by 7 bases, with 18 bases between. This CDR3 region has 15 residues. In germline, CDR1 is LNHDA, CDR2 SQIVND (reference sequence). The CDR3 reads CASSIGKGDLLGYTF. In nucleotides, the CDR3 is TGTGCCAGTAGTATTGGGAAGGGGGACCTGCTTGGCTACACCTTC.

By sample share, this clonotype is medium-sized (0.01 to 0.1%). This rearrangement joins TRBV28 to TRBJ1-2, with a possible D match to TRBD1 (5 bases). Germline V gene sequence: CDR1 MDHEN, CDR2 SYDVKM. The CDR3 spans 13 residues. The V end lost 10 bases, the J end lost 0 bases, and 12 bases lay between the germline ends. DNA of the CDR3: TGTGCCACCCACCCACAGGCTAACTATGGCTACACCTTC. Its translation is CATHPQANYGYTF.

The sample holds many counts of this clonotype. The V call is TRBV6-5, the J call TRBJ2-3, with D perhaps given as TRBD1 or TRBD2 (5 bases each). The CDR3 is 15 amino acids. CDR1 is MNHEY and CDR2 is SVGAGI in the germline V gene. V was cut by 6 bases and J by 6 bases, with 19 bases left in between. This chain's CDR3 is CASSPPPGDPDTQYF. For the CDR3, the DNA is TGTGCCAGCAGCCCACCCCCTGGGGACCCGGATACGCAGTATTTT.

This clonotype was counted ten times or more. The chain is built from TRBV20-1 and TRBJ1-2; D uncertain. Trimming took off 1 base at V and 7 bases at J, with 13 bases between the two ends. The length of the CDR3 is 13 residues. Germline V gives CDR1 DFQATT, CDR2 SNEGSKA (reference sequence). The CDR3 region is CSARARTVPGYTF. For the CDR3, the DNA is TGCAGTGCTAGAGCCCGGACCGTCCCTGGCTACACCTTC.

This clonotype was seen at least ten times. J is TRBJ2-3 and V is TRBV20-1; 7 bases match TRBD2. From germline, CDR1 is DFQATT and CDR2 SNEGSKA (reference sequence). CDR3 length equals 15 residues. V was pared by 2 bases and J by 4 bases, with 9 bases of the junction left unmatched. CDR3 nucleotide sequence: TGCAGTGCTAGAAGGGGCGGGAGTAGCCCAGATACGCAGTATTTT. It translates to CSARRGGSSPDTQYF.

V and J are TRBV5-1 and TRBJ2-7, with 7 bases fitting TRBD1. Germline V gene lookup returns CDR1 SGHRS and CDR2 YFSETQ. The CDR3 loop spans 17 amino acids. V was clipped by 4 bases and J by 5 bases; unmatched bases: 18. The CDR3 sequence: CASSPSPRDSSAHEQYF. The CDR3 nucleotides are TGCGCCAGCAGCCCATCCCCCCGGGACAGCTCCGCTCACGAGCAGTACTTC.

This clonotype has a handful of counts. The gene calls are TRBV20-1 and TRBJ2-7, with 8 bases identical to TRBD2. The CDR3 covers 13 residues. Per germline, CDR1 DFQATT and CDR2 SNEGSKA (reference sequence). The CDR3 loop is CRSGAGGPYEQYF. The DNA of the CDR3 is TGCCGCTCGGGGGCGGGAGGCCCCTACGAGCAGTACTTC.

This clonotype was found many times. The chain combines TRBV5-1 with TRBJ1-1; the match to TRBD1 covers 10 bases. Germline-derived CDR1 and CDR2 are SGHRS and YFSETQ. The CDR3 has 14 residues. The V gene end was trimmed by 4 bases and the J gene end by 5 bases; junction bases not matched to a gene: 5. The CDR3 nucleotides are TGCGCCAGCAGCATTGACAGGGGGCGTACTGAAGCTTTCTTT. Translation gives CASSIDRGRTEAFF.

This clonotype turned up a few times. The CDR3 reads CASSLDGEGQTDTQYF. CDR3 nucleotides: TGTGCCAGCAGCTTAGACGGGGAGGGCCAAACAGATACGCAGTATTTT. V is TRBV7-8 and J is TRBJ2-3; 7 bases align to TRBD2. With V trimmed by 1 base and J by 3 bases, 7 bases remained unmatched. The CDR3 spans 16 residues. Germline V gene data show CDR1 as SGHVS and CDR2 as FQNEAQ.

This clonotype has only a few counts. The chain employs TRBV6-5 and TRBJ2-1; D possibly corresponds to TRBD2 (5 bases). This CDR3 contains 16 residues. Germline CDR1 and CDR2: MNHEY and SVGAGI. V lost 7 bases, J lost 2 bases, and 18 bases lay in between. In DNA form, the CDR3 reads TGTGCCAGCATCCGATGGGGAGCCTTTACCTACAATGAGCAGTTCTTC. Protein product: CASIRWGAFTYNEQFF.

About this clonotype: At one of its ends the junction is not consistent with the germline gene, which may arise from a read error. V gene TRBV12-3 or TRBV12-4 combines with J gene TRBJ1-2; D might be TRBD1 (5 bases). CDR3 length equals 14 residues. CDR3 sequence reads: CTSKPGRRAYGYTF. CDR3 nucleotides: TGTACCAGCAAACCAGGGAGACGGGCCTATGGCTACACCTTC.